The clone carrying this TCR beta chain appeared a few times. Its antigen is not identified. The data belong to a study of a mutant IDH1 vaccine in newly diagnosed glioma. Study in general: Treated patients, approximately 62% male and roughly 40% female, averaged roughly 43 years of age.

Documented time point: baseline, week 1 (first vaccination visit). As to treatment: pre-vaccination baseline after standard-of-care therapy. New IDH1-mutant, ATRX-lost WHO grade 3 or 4 astrocytomas occurred in donors. The study, taken as a whole, reports: No link was apparently found between pseudoprogression and changes in top peripheral T cell clonotypes.

The CDR3 is 14 amino acids. Germline CDR1 is MNHNY and CDR2 is SVGAGI (reference sequence). Germline trimming cut 4 bases from V and 4 bases from J; bases unmatched to any gene: 4. Clones were read by immunoSEQ multiplex PCR, and TCRdb kept only the in-frame ones, dropping some. Of about 88,000 clones in the sample, over 70% were seen once. This chain uses TRBV6-6 with TRBJ1-3, with TRBD1 matching 7 bases. Sequenced here: PBMCs, sampled from a glioma patient treated with radiotherapy, temozolomide or both. The receptor was derived from a man aged 40-49 years with glioma. Some clones in this sample may be carry-over from other donors' samples. CDR3 sequence (DNA): TGTGCCAGCAGTTCGACAGGGTCAGGAAACACCATATATTTT. It codes for CASSSTGSGNTIYF.